This T cell receptor beta chain was found in a study of cytomegalovirus exposure and HLA in healthy donors. General study results and limits: The authors enumerated around 150 TCR beta chains as linked to cytomegalovirus. Of the V segments, some could not be distinguished, including TRBV6-2 and TRBV6-3, and were excluded. Accurate predictions that matched the HLA-A and HLA-B alleles of most subjects were reportedly made from TCR beta sequences. Sequencing artifact likely explains a cluster of highly shared sequence variants.

Note on this clone: Antigen unknown.

Amplification used 60 Vbeta primers and 13 Jbeta primers. Produced via immunoSEQ multiplex PCR; TCRdb's table is partial and in-frame only. The table records about 130,000 clones, 70% to 80% of them present only once. V was pared by 1 base and J by 1 base, with 14 bases between. CDR1 is SGHTA and CDR2 is FQGTGA in the germline V gene. The CDR3 has 17 residues. The receptor was derived from a human donor in good health. The sample was PBMCs. The chain uses TRBV7-3 and TRBJ2-1; D perhaps matches TRBD1 (7 bases). Written as DNA, the CDR3 is TGTGCCAGCAGCTTAATCCCGGCAGGGGGGTCCTACAATGAGCAGTTCTTC. It is translated as CASSLIPAGGSYNEQFF. The complete variable domain, with remaining parts taken from reference TRBV7-3 and TRBJ2-1, reads GAGVSQTPSNKVTEKGKYVELRCDPISGHTALYWYRQSLGQGPEFLIYFQGTGAADDSGLPNDRFFAVRPEGSVSTLKIQRTERGDSAVYLCASSLIPAGGSYNEQFFGPGTRLTVL.